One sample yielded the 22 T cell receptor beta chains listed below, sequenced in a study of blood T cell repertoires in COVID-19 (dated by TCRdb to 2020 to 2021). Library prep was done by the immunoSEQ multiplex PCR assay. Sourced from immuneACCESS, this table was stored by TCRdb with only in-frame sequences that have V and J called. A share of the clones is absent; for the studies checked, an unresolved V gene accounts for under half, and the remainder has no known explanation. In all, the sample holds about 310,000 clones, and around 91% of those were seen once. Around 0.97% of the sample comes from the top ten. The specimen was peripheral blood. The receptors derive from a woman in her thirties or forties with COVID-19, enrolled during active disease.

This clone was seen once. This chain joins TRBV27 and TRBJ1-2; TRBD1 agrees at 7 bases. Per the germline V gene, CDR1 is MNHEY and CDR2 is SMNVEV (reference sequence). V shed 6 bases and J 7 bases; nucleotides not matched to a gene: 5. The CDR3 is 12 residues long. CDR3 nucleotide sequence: TGTGCCAGCAGCGCGACAGGGAGTGGCTACACCTTC. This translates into CASSATGSGYTF.

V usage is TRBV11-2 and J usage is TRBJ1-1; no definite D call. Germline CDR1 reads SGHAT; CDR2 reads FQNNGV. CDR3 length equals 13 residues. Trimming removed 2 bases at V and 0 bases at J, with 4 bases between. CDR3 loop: CASSLSVNTEAFF. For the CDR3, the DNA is TGTGCCAGCAGCTTATCAGTGAACACTGAAGCTTTCTTT.

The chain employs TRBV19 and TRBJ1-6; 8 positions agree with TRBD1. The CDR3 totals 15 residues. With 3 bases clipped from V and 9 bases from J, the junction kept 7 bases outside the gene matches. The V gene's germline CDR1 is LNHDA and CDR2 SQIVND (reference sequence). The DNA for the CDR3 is TGTGCCAGTAGTATCGCCAGGGGGCTGGTTTCACCCCTCCACTTT. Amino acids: CASSIARGLVSPLHF.

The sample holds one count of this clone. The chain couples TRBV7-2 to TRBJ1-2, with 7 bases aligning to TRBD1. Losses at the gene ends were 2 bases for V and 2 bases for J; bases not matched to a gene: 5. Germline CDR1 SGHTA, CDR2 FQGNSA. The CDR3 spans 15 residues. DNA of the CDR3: TGTGCCAGCAGCTTACTCGGACAGGCGAACTATGGCTACACCTTC. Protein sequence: CASSLLGQANYGYTF.

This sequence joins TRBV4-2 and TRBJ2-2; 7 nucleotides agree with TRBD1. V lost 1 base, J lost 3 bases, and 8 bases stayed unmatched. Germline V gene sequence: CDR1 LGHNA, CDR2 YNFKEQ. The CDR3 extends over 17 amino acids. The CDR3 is CASSQAEGARHTGELFF. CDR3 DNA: TGTGCCAGCAGCCAAGCAGAGGGGGCAAGACACACCGGGGAGCTGTTTTTT.

This CDR3 is CASSSGTYNEQFF. The CDR3, as DNA: TGTGCCAGCAGCTCGGGAACCTACAATGAGCAGTTCTTC. This sequence joins TRBV7-9 and TRBJ2-1, with a possible D match to TRBD2 (5 bases). V was pared by 4 bases and J by 2 bases, with 6 bases between. Germline V gives CDR1 SEHNR, CDR2 FQNEAQ (reference sequence). The CDR3 loop spans 13 amino acids.

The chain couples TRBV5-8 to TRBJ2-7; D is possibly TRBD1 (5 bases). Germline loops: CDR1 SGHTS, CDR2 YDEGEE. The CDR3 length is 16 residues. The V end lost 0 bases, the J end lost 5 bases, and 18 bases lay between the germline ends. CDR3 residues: CASSLAVAGNQHEQYF. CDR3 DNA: TGTGCCAGCAGCTTGGCCGTGGCAGGGAATCAACACGAGCAGTACTTC.

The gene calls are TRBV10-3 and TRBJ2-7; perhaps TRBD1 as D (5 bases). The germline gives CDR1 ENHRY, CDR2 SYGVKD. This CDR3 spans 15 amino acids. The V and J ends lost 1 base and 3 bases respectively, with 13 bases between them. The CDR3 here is CAISEFDSSIYEQYF. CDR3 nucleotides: TGTGCCATCAGTGAGTTTGACAGTTCCATCTACGAGCAGTACTTC.

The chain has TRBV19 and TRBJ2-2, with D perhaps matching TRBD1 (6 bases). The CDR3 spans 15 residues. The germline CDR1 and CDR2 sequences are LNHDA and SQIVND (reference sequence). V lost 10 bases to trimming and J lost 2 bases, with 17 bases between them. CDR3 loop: CATQKDRTNTGELFF. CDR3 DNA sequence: TGTGCCACCCAAAAAGACAGGACAAACACCGGGGAGCTGTTTTTT.

The CDR3 reads CASSLEAGFTDTQYF. CDR3 in DNA: TGTGCCAGCAGCTTAGAAGCGGGGTTCACAGATACGCAGTATTTT. The V and J genes are TRBV11-2 and TRBJ2-3; 7 bases match TRBD2. The CDR3 consists of 15 residues. The V segment lost 0 bases and the J segment 2 bases; nucleotides outside the gene matches: 2. Per the germline V gene, CDR1 is SGHAT and CDR2 is FQNNGV. The variable domain in full, completed from reference TRBV11-2 and TRBJ2-3, reads EAGVAQSPRYKIIEKRQSVAFWCNPISGHATLYWYQQILGQGPKLLIQFQNNGVVDDSQLPKDRFSAERLKGVDSTLKIQPAKLEDSAVYLCASSLEAGFTDTQYFGPGTRLTVL.

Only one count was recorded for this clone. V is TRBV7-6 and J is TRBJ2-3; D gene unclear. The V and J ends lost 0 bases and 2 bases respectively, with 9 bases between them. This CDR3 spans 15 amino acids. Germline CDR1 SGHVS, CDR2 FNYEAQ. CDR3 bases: TGTGCCAGCAGCTTAGCGCCAGGAAACACAGATACGCAGTATTTT. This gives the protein CASSLAPGNTDTQYF.

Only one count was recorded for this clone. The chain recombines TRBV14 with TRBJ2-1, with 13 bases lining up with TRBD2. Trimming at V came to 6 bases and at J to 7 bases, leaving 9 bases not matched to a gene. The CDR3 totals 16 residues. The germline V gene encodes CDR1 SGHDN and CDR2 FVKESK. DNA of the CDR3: TGTGCCAGCAGACCGGGGGGACTAGCGGGATTGAATGAGCAGTTCTTC. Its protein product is CASRPGGLAGLNEQFF.

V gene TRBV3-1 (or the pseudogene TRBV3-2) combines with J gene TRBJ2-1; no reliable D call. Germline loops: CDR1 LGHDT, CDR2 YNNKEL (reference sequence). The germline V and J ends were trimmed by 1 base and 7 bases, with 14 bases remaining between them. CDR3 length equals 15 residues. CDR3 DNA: TGTGCCAGCAGCCAAGGGTGGGCCGCCGAAAATGAGCAGTTCTTC. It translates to CASSQGWAAENEQFF.

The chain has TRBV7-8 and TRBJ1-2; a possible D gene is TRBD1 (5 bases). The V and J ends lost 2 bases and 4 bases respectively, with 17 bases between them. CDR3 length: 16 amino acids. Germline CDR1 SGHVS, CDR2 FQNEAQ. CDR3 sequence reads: CASSLTPSGASYGYTF. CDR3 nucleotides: TGTGCCAGCAGCTTAACTCCCAGCGGGGCCTCCTATGGCTACACCTTC. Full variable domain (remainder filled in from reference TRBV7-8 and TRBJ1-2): GAGVSQSPRYKVAKRGQDVALRCDPISGHVSLFWYQQALGQGPEFLTYFQNEAQLDKSGLPSDRFFAERPEGSVSTLKIQRTQQEDSAVYLCASSLTPSGASYGYTFGSGTRLTVV.

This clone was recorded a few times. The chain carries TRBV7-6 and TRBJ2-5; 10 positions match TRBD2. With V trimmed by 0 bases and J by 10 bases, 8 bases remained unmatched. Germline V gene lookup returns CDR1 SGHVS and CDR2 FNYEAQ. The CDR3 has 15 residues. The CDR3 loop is CASSLARTSGGVQYF. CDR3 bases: TGTGCCAGCAGCTTAGCAAGGACTAGCGGTGGGGTCCAGTACTTC.

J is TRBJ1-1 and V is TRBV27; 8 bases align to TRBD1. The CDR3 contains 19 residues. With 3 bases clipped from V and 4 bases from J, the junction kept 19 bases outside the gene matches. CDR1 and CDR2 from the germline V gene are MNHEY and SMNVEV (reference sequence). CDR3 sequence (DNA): TGTGCCAGCAGTTTTTTGCCTCACGACAGGGGAGGGGTTAGCACTGAAGCTTTCTTT. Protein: CASSFLPHDRGGVSTEAFF.

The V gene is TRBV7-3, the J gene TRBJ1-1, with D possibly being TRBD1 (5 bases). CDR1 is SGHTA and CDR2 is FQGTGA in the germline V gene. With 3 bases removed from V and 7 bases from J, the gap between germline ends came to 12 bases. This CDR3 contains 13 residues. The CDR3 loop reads CASSFRDSDEAFF. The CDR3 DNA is TGTGCCAGCAGCTTCCGTGACAGCGATGAAGCTTTCTTT. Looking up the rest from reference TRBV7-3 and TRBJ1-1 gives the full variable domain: GAGVSQTPSNKVTEKGKYVELRCDPISGHTALYWYRQSLGQGPEFLIYFQGTGAADDSGLPNDRFFAVRPEGSVSTLKIQRTERGDSAVYLCASSFRDSDEAFFGQGTRLTVV.

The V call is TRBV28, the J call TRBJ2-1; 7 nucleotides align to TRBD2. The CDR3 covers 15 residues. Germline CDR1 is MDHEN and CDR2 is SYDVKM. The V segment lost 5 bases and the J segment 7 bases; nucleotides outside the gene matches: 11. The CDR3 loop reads CASSPTSGTRNEQFF. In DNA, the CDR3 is TGTGCCAGCAGTCCTACAAGCGGGACGAGAAATGAGCAGTTCTTC.

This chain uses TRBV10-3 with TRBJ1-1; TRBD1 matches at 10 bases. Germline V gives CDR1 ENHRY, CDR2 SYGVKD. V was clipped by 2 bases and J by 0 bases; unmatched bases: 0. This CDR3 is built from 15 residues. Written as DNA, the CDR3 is TGTGCCATCAGTGAGGGGACAGGGGTGAACACTGAAGCTTTCTTT. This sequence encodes CAISEGTGVNTEAFF.

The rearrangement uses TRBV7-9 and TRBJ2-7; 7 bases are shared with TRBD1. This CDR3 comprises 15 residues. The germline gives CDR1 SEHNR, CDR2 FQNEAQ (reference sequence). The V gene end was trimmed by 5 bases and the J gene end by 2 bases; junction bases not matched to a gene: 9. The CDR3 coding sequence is TGTGCCAGCAGCCTTCATGCAGGGGGAGCCTACGAGCAGTACTTC. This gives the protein CASSLHAGGAYEQYF.

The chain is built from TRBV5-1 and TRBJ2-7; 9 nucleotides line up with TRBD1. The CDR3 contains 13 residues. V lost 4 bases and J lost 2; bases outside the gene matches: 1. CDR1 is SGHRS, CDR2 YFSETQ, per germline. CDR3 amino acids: CASSNRGPYEQYF. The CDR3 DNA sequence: TGCGCCAGCAGCAACAGGGGGCCCTACGAGCAGTACTTC.

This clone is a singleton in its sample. The CDR3 is CASRTGGGNQPQHF. DNA of the CDR3: TGTGCCAGCCGGACAGGGGGAGGAAATCAGCCCCAGCATTTT. V and J are TRBV19 and TRBJ1-5; TRBD1 matches 10 bases. Trimming removed 9 bases from V and 4 bases from J; junction bases left unmatched: 6. Germline values: CDR1 LNHDA, CDR2 SQIVND (reference sequence). The CDR3 loop spans 14 amino acids.